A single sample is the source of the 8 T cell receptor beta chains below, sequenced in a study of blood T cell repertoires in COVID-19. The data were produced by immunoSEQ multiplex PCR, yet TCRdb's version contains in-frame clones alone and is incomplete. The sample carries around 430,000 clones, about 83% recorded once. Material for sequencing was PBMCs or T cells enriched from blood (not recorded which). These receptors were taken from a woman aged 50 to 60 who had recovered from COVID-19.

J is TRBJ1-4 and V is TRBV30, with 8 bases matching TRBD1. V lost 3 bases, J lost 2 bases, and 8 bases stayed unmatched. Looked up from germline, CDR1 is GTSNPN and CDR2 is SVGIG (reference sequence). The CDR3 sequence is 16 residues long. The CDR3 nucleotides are TGTGCCTGGAGGGGCAGGGGGCTAGGTACTAATGAAAAACTGTTTTTT. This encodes CAWRGRGLGTNEKLFF.

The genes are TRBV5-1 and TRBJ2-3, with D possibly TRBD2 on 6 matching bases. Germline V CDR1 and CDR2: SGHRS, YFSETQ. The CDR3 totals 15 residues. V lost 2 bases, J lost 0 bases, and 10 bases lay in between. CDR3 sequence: CASSFYSGSTDTQYF. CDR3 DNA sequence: TGCGCCAGCAGCTTTTATAGCGGTAGCACAGATACGCAGTATTTT.

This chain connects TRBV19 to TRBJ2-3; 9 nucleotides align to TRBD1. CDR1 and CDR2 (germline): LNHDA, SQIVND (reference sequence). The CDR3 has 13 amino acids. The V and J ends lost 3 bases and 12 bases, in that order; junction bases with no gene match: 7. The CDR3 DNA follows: TGTGCCAGTAGTATCGGCTCGACAGGGGGACAGTATTTT. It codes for CASSIGSTGGQYF.

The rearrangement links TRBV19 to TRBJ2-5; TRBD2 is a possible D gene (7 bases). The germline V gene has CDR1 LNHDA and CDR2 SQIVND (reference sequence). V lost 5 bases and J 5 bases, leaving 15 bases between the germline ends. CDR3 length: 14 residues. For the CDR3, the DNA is TGTGCCAGTAGTGCGGGGGCGACCGGGGAGACCCAGTACTTC. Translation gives CASSAGATGETQYF.

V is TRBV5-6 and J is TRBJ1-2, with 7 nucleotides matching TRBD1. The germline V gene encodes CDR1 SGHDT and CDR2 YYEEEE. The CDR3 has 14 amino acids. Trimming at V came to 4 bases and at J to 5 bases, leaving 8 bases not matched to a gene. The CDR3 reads CASSPTGAGYGYTF. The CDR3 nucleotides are TGTGCCAGCAGCCCTACAGGGGCCGGATATGGCTACACCTTC.

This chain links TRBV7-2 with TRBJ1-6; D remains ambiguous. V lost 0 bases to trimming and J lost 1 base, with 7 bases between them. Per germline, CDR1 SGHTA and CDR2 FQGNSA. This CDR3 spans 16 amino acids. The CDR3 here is CASSLAGESYNSPLHF. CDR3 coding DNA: TGTGCCAGCAGCTTAGCCGGGGAGTCCTATAATTCACCCCTCCACTTT.

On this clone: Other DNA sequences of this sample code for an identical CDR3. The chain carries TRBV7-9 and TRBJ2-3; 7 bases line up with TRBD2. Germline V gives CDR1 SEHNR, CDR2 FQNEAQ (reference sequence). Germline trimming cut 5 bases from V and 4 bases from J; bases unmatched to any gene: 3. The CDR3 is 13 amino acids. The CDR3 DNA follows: TGTGCCAGCAGCCTGGGGGGGGCAGATACGCAGTATTTT. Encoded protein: CASSLGGADTQYF. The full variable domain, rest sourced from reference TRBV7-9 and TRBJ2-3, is DTGVSQNPRHKITKRGQNVTFRCDPISEHNRLYWYRQTLGQGPEFLTYFQNEAQLEKSRLLSDRFSAERPKGSFSTLEIQRTEQGDSAMYLCASSLGGADTQYFGPGTRLTVL.

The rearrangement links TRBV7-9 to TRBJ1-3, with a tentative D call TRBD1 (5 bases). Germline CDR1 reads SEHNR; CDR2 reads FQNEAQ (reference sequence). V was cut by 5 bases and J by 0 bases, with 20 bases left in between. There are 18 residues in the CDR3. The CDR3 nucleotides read TGTGCCAGCAGCAAGGCCAAGCAGGGTGCCGTCTCTGGAAACACCATATATTTT. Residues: CASSKAKQGAVSGNTIYF.